This T cell receptor (beta chain) was retrieved from a study of cytomegalovirus exposure and HLA in healthy donors. Looking at the study overall: Early release data held about 92 million unique TCRs from HLA-typed donors.

CDR1 and CDR2 from the germline V gene are SGHRS and YFSETQ. The CDR3 totals 15 residues. V lost 0 bases, J lost 4 bases, and 14 bases lay in between. Points from the study as a whole: CMV serostatus alone was available as immune exposure information. Later analysis indicated greater clonal expansion among HLA-associated TCR beta chains than among equally common other chains. Across HLA loci, a later analysis found differing TCR association rates, with DRB1 most and HLA-C fewest.

The PCR employed 60 Vbeta primers together with 13 Jbeta primers. Repertoires were generated with immunoSEQ multiplex PCR, while TCRdb's copy carries only in-frame clones and drops some. The sample has about 88,000 clones; just under 70% are singletons. Concerning this clone itself: As yet, its antigen is unknown.

This receptor was identified in a man aged 45-65 years in good health and CMV-seronegative. Sequenced input: PBMCs. V usage is TRBV5-1 and J usage is TRBJ2-7; a weak D match, TRBD1 (6 bases). The CDR3: CASSLGGAGEYEQYF. The CDR3 nucleotides are TGCGCCAGCAGCTTGGGAGGTGCAGGGGAGTACGAGCAGTACTTC.